This T cell receptor (beta chain) was observed in a study of blood T cells in healthy people across ages. With a J-beta primer mix and a sample-barcoded 5' primer, a second PCR ran 7 to 11 cycles. The authors tagged each cDNA molecule using a template-switch adaptor with 12 random nucleotides. TCRdb fed the 5' RACE reads into MiXCR, producing one record per CDR3 protein. The sample gives about 680,000 distinct CDR3 sequences, about 52% of which show up once; about a third is in the top ten. Germline CDR1 reads DFQATT; CDR2 reads SNEGSKA (reference sequence). With V trimmed by 5 bases and J by 9 bases, 10 bases remained unmatched. This CDR3 is built from 14 residues.

The V gene is TRBV20-1, the J gene TRBJ2-7, with TRBD2 matching 13 bases. The TCR originated in a woman in her fifties or sixties in good health. The specimen was blood. CDR3 nucleotide sequence: TGCAGTGCTGGGACTAGCGGGGCTACAAAGGGGCAGTACTTC. Its translation is CSAGTSGATKGQYF.